One and the same sample provided the 6 T cell receptor beta chains below, sequenced in a study of cytomegalovirus exposure and HLA in healthy donors. PCR was performed using 60 Vbeta and 13 Jbeta primers. Only in-frame clones appear in the TCRdb table, and some are missing; sequencing was by immunoSEQ multiplex PCR. The table records 95,000 to 150,000 clones, around three quarters of them present only once. Sequencing was performed on PBMCs. The receptors come from a woman aged 40-49 years in good health and CMV-seropositive.

This rearrangement joins TRBV5-4 to TRBJ2-1; tentative D call: TRBD1 (5 bases). The germline V gene encodes CDR1 SGHNT and CDR2 YYREEE (reference sequence). CDR3 length: 15 residues. V shed 0 bases and J shed 4 bases, with 11 bases lying between them. The CDR3 is CASSLGPRQYNEQFF. The CDR3 DNA is TGTGCCAGCAGCTTGGGTCCGAGACAGTACAATGAGCAGTTCTTC.

The V gene is TRBV5-1, the J gene TRBJ2-4; weak D call: TRBD2 (6 bases). Trimming cost V 0 bases and J 0 bases, with 10 bases left between them. The CDR3 covers 16 residues. Germline V gives CDR1 SGHRS, CDR2 YFSETQ. This CDR3 is CASSLEPGAAKNIQYF. As DNA, the CDR3 is TGCGCCAGCAGCTTGGAGCCGGGAGCAGCCAAAAACATTCAGTACTTC.

The J gene is TRBJ2-5, the V gene TRBV6-4; the match to TRBD2 covers 13 bases. This CDR3 contains 19 residues. J lost 2 bases, V lost 2 bases, and 11 bases had no gene match. From germline, CDR1 is MRHNA and CDR2 SNTAGT. The CDR3 protein is CASSDTGTSGNPRQETQYF. The CDR3 DNA follows: TGTGCCAGCAGTGACACCGGGACTAGCGGGAACCCCCGGCAAGAGACCCAGTACTTC.

The V and J genes are TRBV2 and TRBJ2-3, with TRBD2 matching 11 bases. Germline assignment: CDR1 SNHLY and CDR2 FYNNEI. This CDR3 spans 16 amino acids. After removal of 2 bases from V and 6 bases from J, the junction contained 7 bases not matched to a gene. CDR3 sequence reads: CASSEMTSGAYDTQYF. CDR3 coding DNA: TGTGCCAGCAGTGAAATGACTAGCGGGGCCTATGATACGCAGTATTTT.

The rearrangement uses TRBV9 and TRBJ1-3, with a tentative D call TRBD1 (5 bases). Trimming cost V 0 bases and J 0 bases, with 10 bases left between them. CDR3 length: 16 amino acids. CDR1 is SGDLS and CDR2 is YYNGEE in the germline V gene. The chain's CDR3 is CASSVEAGYSGNTIYF. The CDR3 DNA follows: TGTGCCAGCAGCGTAGAGGCAGGGTACTCTGGAAACACCATATATTTT.

The chain is built from TRBV10-3 and TRBJ1-1; possible D gene TRBD1, 5 bases. CDR3 length equals 15 residues. V was shortened by 4 bases and J by 3 bases, with 15 bases between the two germline ends. Germline V gives CDR1 ENHRY, CDR2 SYGVKD. For the CDR3, the DNA is TGTGCCATCAGTGGCGGGGGGTGGGAGGACACTGAAGCTTTCTTT. Residues: CAISGGGWEDTEAFF.